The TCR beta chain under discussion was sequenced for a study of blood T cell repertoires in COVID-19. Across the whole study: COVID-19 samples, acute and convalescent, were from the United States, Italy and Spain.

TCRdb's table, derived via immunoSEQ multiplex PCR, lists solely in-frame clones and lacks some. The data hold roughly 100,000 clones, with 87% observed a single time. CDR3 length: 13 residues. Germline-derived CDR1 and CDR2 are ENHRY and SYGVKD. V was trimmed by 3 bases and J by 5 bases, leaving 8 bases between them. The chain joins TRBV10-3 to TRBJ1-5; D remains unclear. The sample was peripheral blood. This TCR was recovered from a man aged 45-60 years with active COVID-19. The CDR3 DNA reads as TGTGCCATCAGTGAATCGTCCCATCAGCCCCAGCATTTT. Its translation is CAISESSHQPQHF.